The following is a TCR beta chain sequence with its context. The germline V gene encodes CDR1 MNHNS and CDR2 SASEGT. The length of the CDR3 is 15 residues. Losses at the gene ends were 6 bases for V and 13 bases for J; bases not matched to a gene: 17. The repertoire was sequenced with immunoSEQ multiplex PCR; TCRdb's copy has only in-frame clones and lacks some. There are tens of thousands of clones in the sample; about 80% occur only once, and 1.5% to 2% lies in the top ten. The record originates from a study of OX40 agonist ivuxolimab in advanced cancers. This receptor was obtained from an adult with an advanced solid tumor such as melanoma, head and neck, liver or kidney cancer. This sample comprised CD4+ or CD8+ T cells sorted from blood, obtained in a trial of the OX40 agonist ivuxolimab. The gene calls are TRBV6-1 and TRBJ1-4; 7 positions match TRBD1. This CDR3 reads CASRESGTVLPALFF. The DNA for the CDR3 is TGTGCCAGCAGGGAATCCGGGACAGTATTGCCGGCACTGTTTTTT.